The 14 T cell receptor beta chains listed next were all sequenced from one sample in a study of PD-1 blockade in classical Hodgkin lymphoma. In every patient, relapse followed autologous stem cell transplantation, while exposure to brentuximab vedotin differed. Only in-frame clones appear in the TCRdb table, and some are missing; sequencing was by immunoSEQ multiplex PCR. The table records 40,000 or so clones, around four fifths of them present only once. The sample consisted of peripheral blood mononuclear cells (PBMCs), taken at baseline. These receptor sequences come from a human donor with classical Hodgkin lymphoma.

The V and J genes are TRBV6-6 and TRBJ2-2; D gene ambiguous. The CDR3 is 15 amino acids. Germline assignment: CDR1 MNHNY and CDR2 SVGAGI (reference sequence). V was trimmed by 3 bases and J by 2 bases, leaving 10 bases between them. In DNA, the CDR3 is TGTGCCAGCAGTTATCAGGCAACCAACACCGGGGAGCTGTTTTTT. Its protein product is CASSYQATNTGELFF.

In this sample, this clone turned up a few times. The J gene is TRBJ2-3, the V gene TRBV7-9; 10 positions agree with TRBD2. The CDR3 is 14 amino acids. Germline values: CDR1 SEHNR, CDR2 FQNEAQ (reference sequence). The J segment lost 4 bases and the V segment lost 3 bases, leaving 1 base of the junction unmatched. CDR3 sequence (DNA): TGTGCCAGCAGCTTTGGACTAGCGGCAGATACGCAGTATTTT. Translating it yields CASSFGLAADTQYF.

The chain couples TRBV6-6 to TRBJ1-5, with TRBD1 as a possible D gene (6 bases). Trimming cost V 2 bases and J 0 bases, with 11 bases left between them. Germline V gives CDR1 MNHNY, CDR2 SVGAGI (reference sequence). CDR3 size: 16 residues. Here the CDR3 DNA reads TGTGCCAGCAGTTACGACAGGTCAAATAGCAATCAGCCCCAGCATTTT. It yields the protein CASSYDRSNSNQPQHF.

The chain couples TRBV27 to TRBJ1-1, with D perhaps TRBD1 (6 bases). The germline gives CDR1 MNHEY, CDR2 SMNVEV (reference sequence). The CDR3 spans 15 residues. Trimming removed 3 bases from V and 0 bases from J, with 11 bases in between. Here the CDR3 DNA reads TGTGCCAGCAGTTTGGGCGGGGGCATGAACACTGAAGCTTTCTTT. Amino acid sequence: CASSLGGGMNTEAFF.

The chain links TRBV2 to TRBJ1-4, with 8 bases identical to TRBD1. The germline CDR1 and CDR2 sequences are SNHLY and FYNNEI. The CDR3 is 15 amino acids. The ends lost 2 bases at V and 2 bases at J; junction bases unmatched: 1. CDR3 in amino acids: CASSEYRGTNEKLFF. The CDR3 DNA follows: TGTGCCAGCAGTGAATACAGGGGGACTAATGAAAAACTGTTTTTT.

The V and J genes are TRBV6-1 and TRBJ1-1, with unresolved D. Germline V gene sequence: CDR1 MNHNS, CDR2 SASEGT. This CDR3 has 13 amino acids. V dropped 3 bases and J dropped 2 bases, with 7 bases sitting between them. This CDR3 is CASSDADNTEAFF. The CDR3 region has the DNA TGTGCCAGCAGTGATGCAGATAACACTGAAGCTTTCTTT.

The V gene is TRBV7-9, the J gene TRBJ2-3, with D tentatively TRBD2 (6 bases). The V and J ends lost 4 bases and 2 bases respectively, with 10 bases between them. The CDR3 contains 14 residues. The germline CDR1 and CDR2 sequences are SEHNR and FQNEAQ (reference sequence). In DNA form, the CDR3 reads TGTGCCAGCAGCTATGGAGGGAACACAGATACGCAGTATTTT. Translating it yields CASSYGGNTDTQYF.

The chain has TRBV21-1 and TRBJ1-4; the listed D gene, TRBD1, was not tested against the DNA. TRBV21-1 is deemed a pseudogene. There are 12 residues in the CDR3. CDR3: CASSPDREKLFF. The CDR3 nucleotides read TGTGCCAGCAGCCCGGACAGGGAAAAACTGTTTTTT.

The chain links TRBV6-6 to TRBJ2-6; D is unclear. The CDR3 runs 15 residues. V lost 6 bases and J 0 bases, leaving 9 bases between the germline ends. The germline gives CDR1 MNHNY, CDR2 SVGAGI (reference sequence). CDR3 sequence: CASSLSSSGANVLTF. The CDR3 nucleotides are TGTGCCAGCAGCTTATCTAGCTCTGGGGCCAACGTCCTGACTTTC.

This clone appeared a single time. This chain joins TRBV7-2 and TRBJ2-1; D is possibly TRBD2 (6 bases). The CDR3 sequence is 14 residues long. Trimming removed 6 bases at V and 1 base at J, with 10 bases between. CDR1 SGHTA and CDR2 FQGNSA come from the germline V gene. The DNA for the CDR3 is TGTGCCAGCAGGAGCGGGTGGTCCTACAATGAGCAGTTCTTC. It specifies CASRSGWSYNEQFF.

The chain recombines TRBV2 with TRBJ1-2; a possible D gene is TRBD1 (6 bases). Germline CDR1 reads SNHLY; CDR2 reads FYNNEI. This CDR3 is 14 amino acids long. V was clipped by 3 bases and J by 10 bases, with 18 bases between them. As DNA, the CDR3 is TGTGCCAGCAGTGAGCAGGGGACGGAATGGGACTACACCTTC. Amino acids: CASSEQGTEWDYTF.

J is TRBJ1-2 and V is TRBV10-2; tentative D call: TRBD1 (5 bases). The CDR3 totals 14 residues. In germline, CDR1 is WSHSY, CDR2 SAAADI. V dropped 4 bases and J dropped 4 bases, with 13 bases sitting between them. In DNA form, the CDR3 reads TGCGCCAGCAGTGGAGGCAGGGAACCCTATGGCTACACCTTC. As protein: CASSGGREPYGYTF.

The gene calls are TRBV15 and TRBJ2-5; a weak D match, TRBD2 (5 bases). This CDR3 spans 15 amino acids. V was shortened by 1 base and J by 0 bases, with 9 bases between the two germline ends. Per the germline V gene, CDR1 is LNHNV and CDR2 is YYDKDF (reference sequence). The DNA of the CDR3 is TGTGCCACCAGCAGAGGTCCGGGGTACCAAGAGACCCAGTACTTC. Translated: CATSRGPGYQETQYF.

In its sample, this clone was seen a few times. The genes are TRBV10-1 and TRBJ1-6; possibly TRBD1 for D (5 bases). The length of the CDR3 is 12 residues. The germline V and J ends were trimmed by 3 bases and 10 bases, with 7 bases remaining between them. Germline V gene lookup returns CDR1 WNHNN and CDR2 SYGVQD (reference sequence). CDR3 in amino acids: CASSDWGSPLHF. The CDR3 nucleotides read TGCGCCAGCAGTGATTGGGGGTCACCCCTCCACTTT.